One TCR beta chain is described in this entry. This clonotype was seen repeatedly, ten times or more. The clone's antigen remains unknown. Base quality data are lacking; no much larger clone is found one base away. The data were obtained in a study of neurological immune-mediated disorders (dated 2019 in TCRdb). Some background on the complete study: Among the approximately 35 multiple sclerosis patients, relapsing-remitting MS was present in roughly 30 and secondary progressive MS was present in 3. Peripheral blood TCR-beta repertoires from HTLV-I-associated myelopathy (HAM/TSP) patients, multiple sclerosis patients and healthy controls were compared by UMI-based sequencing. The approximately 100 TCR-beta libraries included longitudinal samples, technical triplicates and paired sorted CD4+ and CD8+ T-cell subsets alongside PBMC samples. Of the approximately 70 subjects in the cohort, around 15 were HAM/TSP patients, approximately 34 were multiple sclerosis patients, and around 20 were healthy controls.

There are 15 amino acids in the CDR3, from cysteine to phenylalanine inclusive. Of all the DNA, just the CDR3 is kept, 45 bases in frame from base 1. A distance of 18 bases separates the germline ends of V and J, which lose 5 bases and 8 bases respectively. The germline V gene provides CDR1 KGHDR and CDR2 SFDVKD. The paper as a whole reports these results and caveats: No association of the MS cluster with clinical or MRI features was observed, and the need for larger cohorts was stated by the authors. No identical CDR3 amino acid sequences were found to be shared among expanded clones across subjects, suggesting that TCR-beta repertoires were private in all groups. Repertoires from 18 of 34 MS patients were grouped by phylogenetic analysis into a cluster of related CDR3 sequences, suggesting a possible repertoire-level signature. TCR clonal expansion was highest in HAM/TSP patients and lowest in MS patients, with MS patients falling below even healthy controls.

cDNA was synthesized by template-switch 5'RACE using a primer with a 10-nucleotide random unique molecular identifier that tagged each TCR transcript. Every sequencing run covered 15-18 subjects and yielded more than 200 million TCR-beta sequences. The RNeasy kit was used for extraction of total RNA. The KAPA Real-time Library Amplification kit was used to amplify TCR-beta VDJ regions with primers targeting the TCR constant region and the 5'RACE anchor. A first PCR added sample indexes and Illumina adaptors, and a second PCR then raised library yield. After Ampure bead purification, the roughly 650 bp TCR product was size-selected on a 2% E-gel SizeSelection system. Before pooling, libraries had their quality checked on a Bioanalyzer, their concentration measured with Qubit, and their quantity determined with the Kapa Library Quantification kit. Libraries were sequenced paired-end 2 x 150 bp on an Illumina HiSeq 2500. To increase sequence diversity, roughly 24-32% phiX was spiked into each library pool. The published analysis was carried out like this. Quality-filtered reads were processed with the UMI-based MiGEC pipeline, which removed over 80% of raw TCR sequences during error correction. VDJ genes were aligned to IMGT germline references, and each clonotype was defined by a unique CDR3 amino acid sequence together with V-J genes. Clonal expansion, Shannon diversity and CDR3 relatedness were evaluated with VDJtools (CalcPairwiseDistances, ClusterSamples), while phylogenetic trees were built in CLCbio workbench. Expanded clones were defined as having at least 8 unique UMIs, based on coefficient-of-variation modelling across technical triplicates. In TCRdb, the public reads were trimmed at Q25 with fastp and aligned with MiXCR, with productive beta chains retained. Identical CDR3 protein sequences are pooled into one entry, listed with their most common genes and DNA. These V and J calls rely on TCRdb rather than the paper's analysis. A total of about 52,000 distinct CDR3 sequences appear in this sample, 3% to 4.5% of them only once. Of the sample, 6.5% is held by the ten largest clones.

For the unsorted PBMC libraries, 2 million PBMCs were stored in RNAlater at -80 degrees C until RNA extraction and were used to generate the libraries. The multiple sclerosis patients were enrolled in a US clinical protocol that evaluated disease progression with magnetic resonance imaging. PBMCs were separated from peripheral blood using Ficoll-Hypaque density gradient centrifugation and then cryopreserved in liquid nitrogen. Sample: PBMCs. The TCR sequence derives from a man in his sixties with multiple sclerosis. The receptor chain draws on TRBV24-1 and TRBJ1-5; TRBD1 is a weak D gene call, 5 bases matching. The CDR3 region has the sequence CATSAKGGVDKPQHF. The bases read TGTGCCACCAGTGCCAAGGGAGGGGTCGACAAGCCCCAGCATTTT.